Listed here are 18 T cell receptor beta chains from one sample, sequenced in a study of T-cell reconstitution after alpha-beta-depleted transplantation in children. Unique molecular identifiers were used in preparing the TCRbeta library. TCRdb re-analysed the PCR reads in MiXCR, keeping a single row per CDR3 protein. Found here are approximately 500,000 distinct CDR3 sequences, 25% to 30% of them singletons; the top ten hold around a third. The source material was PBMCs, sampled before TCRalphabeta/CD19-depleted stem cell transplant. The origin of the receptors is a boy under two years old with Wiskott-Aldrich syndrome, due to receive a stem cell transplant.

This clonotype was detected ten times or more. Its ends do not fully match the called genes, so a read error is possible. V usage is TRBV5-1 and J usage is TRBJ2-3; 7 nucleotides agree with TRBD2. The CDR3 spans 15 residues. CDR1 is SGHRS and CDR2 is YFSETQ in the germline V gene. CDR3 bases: TGTGCCAGCAGCTTAAGCGGGACTAGCACAGATACGCAGTATTTT. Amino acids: CASSLSGTSTDTQYF. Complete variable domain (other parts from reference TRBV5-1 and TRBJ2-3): KAGVTQTPRYLIKTRGQQVTLSCSPISGHRSVSWYQQTPGQGLQFLFEYFSETQRNKGNFPGRFSGRQFSNSRSEMNVSTLELGDSALYLCASSLSGTSTDTQYFGPGTRLTVL.

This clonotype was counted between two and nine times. The CDR3 coding sequence is TGTGCCAGCAGCGTAGCAGTCGGGGGAGAGACCCAGTACTTC. It specifies CASSVAVGGETQYF. The chain uses TRBV9 and TRBJ2-5; D is possibly TRBD2 (6 bases). This CDR3 contains 14 residues. V was shortened by 0 bases and J by 4 bases, with 10 bases between the two germline ends. From germline, CDR1 is SGDLS and CDR2 YYNGEE.

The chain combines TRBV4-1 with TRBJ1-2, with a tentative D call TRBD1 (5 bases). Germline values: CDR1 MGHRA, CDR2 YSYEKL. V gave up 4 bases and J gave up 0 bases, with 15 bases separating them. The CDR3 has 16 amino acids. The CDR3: CASSPPQDTSNYGYTF. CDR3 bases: TGCGCCAGCAGCCCTCCTCAGGACACTTCTAACTATGGCTACACCTTC.

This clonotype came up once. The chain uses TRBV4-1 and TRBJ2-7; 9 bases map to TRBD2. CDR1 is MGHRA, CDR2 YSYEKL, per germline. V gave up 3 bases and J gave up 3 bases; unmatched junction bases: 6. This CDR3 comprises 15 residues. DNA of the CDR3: TGCGCCAGCAGCCAGGCCGGGACTAGCAGCTACGAGCAGTACTTC. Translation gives CASSQAGTSSYEQYF.

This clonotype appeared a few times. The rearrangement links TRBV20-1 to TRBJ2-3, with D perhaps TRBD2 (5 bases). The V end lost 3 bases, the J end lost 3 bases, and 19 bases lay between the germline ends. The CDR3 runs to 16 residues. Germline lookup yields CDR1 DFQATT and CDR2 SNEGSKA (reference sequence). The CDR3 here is CSASAGPSPGTDTQYF. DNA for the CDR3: TGCAGTGCTAGCGCGGGTCCATCGCCGGGGACAGATACGCAGTATTTT.

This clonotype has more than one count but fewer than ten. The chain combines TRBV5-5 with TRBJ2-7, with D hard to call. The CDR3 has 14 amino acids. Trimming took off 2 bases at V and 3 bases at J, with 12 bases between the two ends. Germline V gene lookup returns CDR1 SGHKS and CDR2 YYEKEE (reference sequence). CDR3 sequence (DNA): TGTGCCAGCAGCTTTAGAACAGCAAACTACGAGCAGTACTTC. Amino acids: CASSFRTANYEQYF.

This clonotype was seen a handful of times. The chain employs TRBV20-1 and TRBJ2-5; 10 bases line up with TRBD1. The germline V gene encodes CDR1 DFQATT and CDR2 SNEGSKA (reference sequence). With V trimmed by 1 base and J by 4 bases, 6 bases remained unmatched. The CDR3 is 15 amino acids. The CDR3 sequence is CSARGDRGRGETQYF. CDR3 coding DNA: TGCAGTGCTAGAGGCGACAGGGGGCGCGGAGAGACCCAGTACTTC.

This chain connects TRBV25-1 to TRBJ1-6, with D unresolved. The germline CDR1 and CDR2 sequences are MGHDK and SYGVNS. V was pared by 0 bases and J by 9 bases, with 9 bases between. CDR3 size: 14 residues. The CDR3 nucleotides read TGTGCCAGCAGTGAATATTTTGAGGGTTCACCCCTCCACTTT. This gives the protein CASSEYFEGSPLHF. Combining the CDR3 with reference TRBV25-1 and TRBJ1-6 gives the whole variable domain EADIYQTPRYLVIGTGKKITLECSQTMGHDKMYWYQQDPGMELHLIHYSYGVNSTEKGDLSSESTVSRIRTEHFPLTLESARPSHTSQYLCASSEYFEGSPLHFGNGTRLTVT.

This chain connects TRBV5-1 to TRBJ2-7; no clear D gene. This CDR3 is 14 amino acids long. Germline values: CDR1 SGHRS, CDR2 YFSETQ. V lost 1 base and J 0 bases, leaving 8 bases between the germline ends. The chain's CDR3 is CASSLQVTSYEQYF. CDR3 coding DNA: TGCGCCAGCAGCTTGCAGGTTACCTCCTACGAGCAGTACTTC. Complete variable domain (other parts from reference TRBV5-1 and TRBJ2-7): KAGVTQTPRYLIKTRGQQVTLSCSPISGHRSVSWYQQTPGQGLQFLFEYFSETQRNKGNFPGRFSGRQFSNSRSEMNVSTLELGDSALYLCASSLQVTSYEQYFGPGTRLTVT.

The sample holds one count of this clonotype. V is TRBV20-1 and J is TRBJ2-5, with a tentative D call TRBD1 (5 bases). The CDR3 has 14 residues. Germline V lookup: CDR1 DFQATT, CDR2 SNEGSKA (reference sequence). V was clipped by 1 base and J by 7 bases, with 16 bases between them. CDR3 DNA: TGCAGTGCTAGAGTAGGGGTTACCACAGGGACCCAGTACTTC. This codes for CSARVGVTTGTQYF.

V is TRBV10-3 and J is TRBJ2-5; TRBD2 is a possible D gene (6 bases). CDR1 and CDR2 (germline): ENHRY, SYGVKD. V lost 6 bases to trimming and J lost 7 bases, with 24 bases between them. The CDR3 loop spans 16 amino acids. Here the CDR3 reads CAISVLGGALSGTQYF. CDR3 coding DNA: TGTGCCATCAGCGTCCTTGGAGGGGCCCTAAGTGGGACCCAGTACTTC.

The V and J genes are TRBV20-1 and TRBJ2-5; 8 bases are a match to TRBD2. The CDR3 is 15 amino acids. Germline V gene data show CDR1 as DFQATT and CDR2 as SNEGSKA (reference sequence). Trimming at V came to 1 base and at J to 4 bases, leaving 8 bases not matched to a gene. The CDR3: CSARAREGPRETQYF. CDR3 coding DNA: TGCAGTGCTAGAGCCCGGGAGGGCCCCCGAGAGACCCAGTACTTC.

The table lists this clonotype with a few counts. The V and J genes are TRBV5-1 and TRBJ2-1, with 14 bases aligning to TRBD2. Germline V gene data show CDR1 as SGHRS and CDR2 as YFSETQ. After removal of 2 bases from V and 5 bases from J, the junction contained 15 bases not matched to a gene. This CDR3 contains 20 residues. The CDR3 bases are TGCGCCAGCAGCTTTACCGAGACCGCAGGACTAGCGGGAGGCCACAATGAGCAGTTCTTC. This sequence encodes CASSFTETAGLAGGHNEQFF.

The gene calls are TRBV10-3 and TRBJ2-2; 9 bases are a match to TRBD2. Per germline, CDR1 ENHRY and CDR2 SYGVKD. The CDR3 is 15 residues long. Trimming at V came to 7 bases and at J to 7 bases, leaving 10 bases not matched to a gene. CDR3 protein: CAITRGSGSGGELFF. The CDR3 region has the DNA TGTGCCATCACCCGGGGTAGCGGGAGTGGCGGGGAGCTGTTTTTT.

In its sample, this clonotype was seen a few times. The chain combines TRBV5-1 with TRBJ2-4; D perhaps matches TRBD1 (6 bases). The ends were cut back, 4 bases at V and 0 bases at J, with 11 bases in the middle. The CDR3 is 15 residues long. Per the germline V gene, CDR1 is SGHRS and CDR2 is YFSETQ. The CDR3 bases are TGCGCCAGCAGCCCAGGGGTGTTAGCCAAAAACATTCAGTACTTC. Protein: CASSPGVLAKNIQYF.

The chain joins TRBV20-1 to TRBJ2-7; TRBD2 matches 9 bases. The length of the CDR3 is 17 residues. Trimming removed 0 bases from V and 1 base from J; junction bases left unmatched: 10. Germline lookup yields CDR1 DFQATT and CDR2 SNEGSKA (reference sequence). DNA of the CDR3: TGCAGTGCTAGAGATCTCCTATTAGCGGGAGATTCCTACGAGCAGTACTTC. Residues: CSARDLLLAGDSYEQYF.

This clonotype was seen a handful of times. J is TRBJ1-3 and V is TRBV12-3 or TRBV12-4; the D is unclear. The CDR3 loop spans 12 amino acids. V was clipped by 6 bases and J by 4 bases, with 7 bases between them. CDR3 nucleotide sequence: TGTGCCAGCAGCGTCAGGGGAAACACCATATATTTT. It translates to CASSVRGNTIYF.

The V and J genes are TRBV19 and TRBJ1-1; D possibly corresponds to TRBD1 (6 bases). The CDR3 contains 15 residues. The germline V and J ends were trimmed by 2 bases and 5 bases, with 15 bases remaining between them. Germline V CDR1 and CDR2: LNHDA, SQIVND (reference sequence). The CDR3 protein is CASSINREGGTEAFF. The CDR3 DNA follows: TGTGCCAGTAGTATAAACAGGGAAGGAGGGACTGAAGCTTTCTTT.